The clone carrying this TCR beta chain was observed a single time. In the original analysis: Amplified reference gene primers provided the basis for estimating nucleated cell counts. TCRdb keeps only in-frame clones here, not all; method: immunoSEQ multiplex PCR. The V and J calls and the clone size are those of that table, but D and trimming were determined from the DNA. The repertoire includes around 190,000 clones, 65% to 90% of them detected once, and about 13% sits in the top ten. The CDR3 totals 14 residues. Germline values: CDR1 SGHDT, CDR2 YYEEEE. Trimming removed 0 bases at V and 6 bases at J, with 13 bases between. These data belong to a study of blood T cell repertoires in COVID-19. Study background: The United States, Italy and Spain provided the acute and convalescent COVID-19 samples. The cDNA or gDNA used as material had been derived from T cells, B-cell-depleted T cells, or PBMCs.

Material: peripheral blood. J is TRBJ2-7 and V is TRBV5-6, with a possible D match to TRBD2 (6 bases). This receptor was obtained from a human donor in a cohort sampled during active COVID-19. CDR3 nucleotide sequence: TGTGCCAGCAGCTTGGCCGGCGATAGCGGCGAGCAGTACTTC. This sequence encodes CASSLAGDSGEQYF.